The 9 T cell receptor beta chains reported below all come from one sample, sequenced in a study of blood T cells in healthy people across ages. A second PCR, run for about 7 to 11 cycles, used a sample-barcoded 5' primer plus a J-beta primer mix. TCRdb redid the calling of the 5' RACE reads with MiXCR, one entry per CDR3 protein. The sample shows about 1.6 million distinct CDR3 sequences, roughly a third of them seen only once. Material for sequencing was blood. Receptor source: a woman in her thirties in good health.

Concerning this clonotype itself: Possible read error: a much larger clone is one base away. The genes are TRBV12-3 or TRBV12-4 and TRBJ2-5; D might be TRBD2 (6 bases). TRBJ2-7 matches the DNA end more closely, so the J call is doubtful. The CDR3 has 13 residues. Here the CDR3 reads CVSSLEGLSEQYF. In DNA form, the CDR3 reads TGTGTCAGCAGTTTGGAGGGCTTGAGCGAGCAGTACTTC.

This clonotype occurred a few times. This rearrangement joins TRBV30 to TRBJ1-2; weak D call: TRBD1 (6 bases). CDR3 length: 13 residues. V dropped 4 bases and J dropped 4 bases, with 13 bases sitting between them. Germline V gives CDR1 GTSNPN, CDR2 SVGIG (reference sequence). Here the CDR3 DNA reads TGTGCCTGGACTCCCTCGACAGGCTATGGCTACACCTTC. Protein: CAWTPSTGYGYTF.

The chain recombines TRBV4-2 with TRBJ2-3; D may be TRBD2 (6 bases). The germline V gene encodes CDR1 LGHNA and CDR2 YNFKEQ. The CDR3 runs 15 residues. V was trimmed by 1 base and J by 4 bases, leaving 12 bases between them. In DNA form, the CDR3 reads TGTGCCAGCAGCCAAGGGGGGGATAGCGCAGATACGCAGTATTTT. Its translation is CASSQGGDSADTQYF.

In this sample, this clonotype turned up a few times. The gene calls are TRBV27 and TRBJ2-5; D is undetermined. The germline V gene encodes CDR1 MNHEY and CDR2 SMNVEV (reference sequence). Between the trimmed V and J ends, which lost 5 bases and 5 bases, there was a span of 15 bases. CDR3 length: 14 amino acids. CDR3 region: CASSPISLRETQYF. In DNA form, the CDR3 reads TGTGCCAGCAGTCCCATCTCGCTGAGGGAGACCCAGTACTTC.

The chain uses TRBV6-1 and TRBJ2-7; no definite D call. The CDR3 consists of 15 residues. Per germline, CDR1 MNHNS and CDR2 SASEGT. The V and J ends lost 6 bases and 5 bases respectively, with 20 bases between them. CDR3 residues: CASRPSPPVGNEQYF. The CDR3 nucleotides are TGTGCCAGCAGACCCAGCCCCCCGGTTGGTAACGAGCAGTACTTC.

CDR3 in amino acids: CASSYPPFISDKETQYF. The DNA for the CDR3 is TGTGCCAGCAGTTACCCCCCCTTTATTAGCGACAAAGAGACCCAGTACTTC. The chain recombines TRBV28 with TRBJ2-5; D perhaps matches TRBD2 (5 bases). The CDR3 spans 17 residues. Germline V lookup: CDR1 MDHEN, CDR2 SYDVKM. Trimming left V 4 bases short and J 3 bases short, with 21 bases between. Full variable domain (rest looked up from reference TRBV28 and TRBJ2-5): DVKVTQSSRYLVKRTGEKVFLECVQDMDHENMFWYRQDPGLGLRLIYFSYDVKMKEKGDIPEGYSVSREKKERFSLILESASTNQTSMYLCASSYPPFISDKETQYFGPGTRLLVL.

Details on this clonotype: The junction differs from germline at one of its ends, possibly a read error. V and J are TRBV28 and TRBJ2-5; the match to TRBD1 covers 8 bases. Germline V CDR1 and CDR2: MDHEN, SYDVKM. This CDR3 is 14 amino acids long. The CDR3 protein is CASRTGGTRESQYF. The CDR3 nucleotides read TGTGCCAGCAGAACAGGGGGAACAAGAGAGTCCCAGTACTTC.

The chain employs TRBV4-1 and TRBJ2-7, with 10 positions matching TRBD2. With V trimmed by 8 bases and J by 1 base, 8 bases remained unmatched. Germline V gene lookup returns CDR1 MGHRA and CDR2 YSYEKL. This CDR3 is built from 15 residues. The CDR3 sequence: CASSVSGGASYEQYF. CDR3 DNA sequence: TGCGCCAGCTCTGTAAGCGGGGGGGCATCCTACGAGCAGTACTTC.

Remarks on this clonotype: An end of the junction differs from the germline gene, which may be a read error. The chain couples TRBV20-1 to TRBJ2-5, with D possibly being TRBD2 (5 bases). The CDR3 runs 13 residues. Germline V gene data show CDR1 as DFQATT and CDR2 as SNEGSKA (reference sequence). The CDR3 region is CSARDGVLETQYF. In DNA form, the CDR3 reads TGCAGTGCTCGAGACGGGGTCTTGGAGACCCAGTACTTC.